A selection of T cell receptor beta chains follows, all from one sample in a study of cytomegalovirus exposure and HLA in healthy donors. Generated by immunoSEQ multiplex PCR, the TCRdb table keeps only in-frame clones and is missing some. Among about 150,000 clones, around 75% were seen once, and the ten largest hold over 1.3%. The source material was PBMCs. These receptors were obtained from a young man in good health and CMV-seronegative. Both conserved end residues are part of each CDR3. The D gene is left open where the match is weak. Part of the rows lack a size; the others show once, few, many or a class for expanded clones.

TRBV28	18	TRBJ2-7	-	-	CASSLAHEASAHRYEQYF	TGTGCCAGCAGTTTAGCTCACGAGGCTAGCGCGCATAGATACGAGCAGTACTTC
TRBV4-1	15	TRBJ2-1	TRBD2	-	CASLGLAGGHNEQFF	TGCGCCAGCCTGGGACTAGCGGGAGGACATAATGAGCAGTTCTTC
TRBV14	14	TRBJ1-1	-	-	CASTKGGPGTEAFF	TGTGCCAGCACCAAAGGCGGACCGGGGACTGAAGCTTTCTTT
TRBV11-2	15	TRBJ1-5	-	-	CASRDRDLTNQPQHF	TGTGCCAGCAGGGACCGGGACTTAACCAATCAGCCCCAGCATTTT
TRBV15	14	TRBJ2-7	TRBD2	-	CATSSPSGSYEQYF	TGTGCCACCAGCAGCCCTAGCGGGTCCTACGAGCAGTACTTC
TRBV18	18	TRBJ1-4	-	-	CASSPAGNTYATNEKLFF	TGTGCCAGCTCACCGGCTGGCAACACATATGCAACTAATGAAAAACTGTTTTTT
TRBV27	15	TRBJ1-1	-	-	CASSLGQGLSTEAFF	TGTGCCAGCAGTTTGGGTCAGGGGTTATCCACTGAAGCTTTCTTT
TRBV10-3	16	TRBJ1-4	-	once	CAISETMTVGREKLFF	TGTGCCATCAGTGAGACGATGACAGTCGGGCGGGAAAAACTGTTTTTT
TRBV7-7	13	TRBJ2-7	-	few	CASSFDTSGEQYF	TGTGCCAGCAGCTTCGACACTTCGGGAGAGCAGTACTTC
TRBV7-8	15	TRBJ2-7	TRBD2	-	CASSPPAGGSYEQYF	TGTGCCAGCAGCCCCCCAGCGGGAGGGTCGTACGAGCAGTACTTC
TRBV5-4	13	TRBJ2-3	-	-	CASSPRLTDTQYF	TGTGCCAGCAGCCCGAGACTTACAGATACGCAGTATTTT
TRBV10-3	14	TRBJ1-1	TRBD1	-	CAISGGQGSAEAFF	TGTGCCATCAGTGGGGGACAGGGTAGCGCTGAAGCTTTCTTT
TRBV28	16	TRBJ1-4	-	-	CASSPSSTGLNEKLFF	TGTGCCAGCAGTCCGTCCTCGACAGGCCTTAATGAAAAACTGTTTTTT
TRBV19	16	TRBJ2-2	TRBD2	-	CASSTLSGMGTGELFF	TGTGCCAGTAGTACCCTTAGCGGGATGGGGACCGGGGAGCTGTTTTTT
TRBV5-4	14	TRBJ2-4	TRBD2	-	CASSWEGTSNIQYF	TGTGCCAGCAGCTGGGAGGGTACTAGCAACATTCAGTACTTC
TRBV19	14	TRBJ1-5	-	-	CASSLAVGNQPQHF	TGTGCCAGTAGTTTGGCAGTGGGCAATCAGCCCCAGCATTTT
TRBV27	17	TRBJ1-1	TRBD1	-	CASSPGQGNGWNTEAFF	TGTGCCAGCAGTCCCGGACAGGGCAACGGTTGGAACACTGAAGCTTTCTTT
TRBV11-2	13	TRBJ2-7	TRBD2	-	CASMPLADYEQYF	TGTGCCAGTATGCCCCTAGCGGACTACGAGCAGTACTTC
TRBV19	14	TRBJ2-7	-	once	CASSIGGQLYEQYF	TGTGCCAGTAGTATAGGAGGCCAGCTCTACGAGCAGTACTTC
TRBV11-2	16	TRBJ2-1	TRBD2	-	CASSSLGTSSYNEQFF	TGTGCCAGCAGCTCCCTTGGGACTAGCTCCTACAATGAGCAGTTCTTC
TRBV11-3	14	TRBJ2-1	TRBD2	-	CASSLGTSGNEQFF	TGTGCCAGCAGCTTAGGGACTAGCGGGAATGAGCAGTTCTTC
TRBV7-9	15	TRBJ2-1	TRBD2	-	CASSPTSGRGDEQFF	TGTGCCAGCAGCCCGACTAGCGGGAGGGGCGATGAGCAGTTCTTC
TRBV27	13	TRBJ2-1	-	-	CASSRPGLNEQFF	TGTGCCAGCAGTCGACCGGGACTGAATGAGCAGTTCTTC
TRBV7-9	17	TRBJ2-3	TRBD2	-	CASSLAPTSGSTDTQYF	TGTGCCAGCAGCTTAGCGCCAACTAGCGGCAGCACAGATACGCAGTATTTT
TRBV5-4	19	TRBJ2-5	TRBD2	-	CASRGGGAGGHLTQETQYF	TGTGCCAGCAGGGGGGGTGGAGCGGGAGGACACTTAACTCAAGAGACCCAGTACTTC
TRBV13	14	TRBJ2-2	TRBD1	once	CASSLRGRTGELFF	TGTGCCAGCAGCTTAAGGGGGCGAACCGGGGAGCTGTTTTTT
TRBV28	14	TRBJ2-7	-	-	CASYGPGESYEQYF	TGTGCCAGTTATGGTCCAGGGGAGTCTTACGAGCAGTACTTC
TRBV6-1	11	TRBJ2-7	-	-	CASSGGYEQYF	TGTGCCAGCAGTGGCGGGTACGAGCAGTACTTC
TRBV4-3	16	TRBJ1-5	-	-	CASSQVWGTPTQPQHF	TGCGCCAGCAGCCAAGTTTGGGGGACACCTACCCAGCCCCAGCATTTT
TRBV19	12	TRBJ1-2	-	once	CASSNFPGGYTF	TGTGCCAGTAGTAATTTTCCGGGTGGCTACACCTTC
TRBV28	15	TRBJ2-7	-	few	CASTLGGRGSYEQYF	TGTGCCAGCACCCTAGGCGGGCGAGGTTCCTACGAGCAGTACTTC
TRBV19	14	TRBJ1-2	TRBD1	-	CASSQTGTGYGYTF	TGTGCCAGTAGTCAAACCGGGACAGGCTATGGCTACACCTTC
TRBV29-1	12	TRBJ2-7	-	-	CSVGLPSYEQYF	TGCAGCGTGGGACTCCCAAGCTACGAGCAGTACTTC
TRBV10-3	15	TRBJ1-5	-	-	CAISPGGAGNQPQHF	TGTGCCATCAGCCCGGGGGGGGCGGGAAATCAGCCCCAGCATTTT
TRBV10-3	17	TRBJ2-1	TRBD2	few	CAISESAASGTNNEQFF	TGTGCCATCAGTGAGTCGGCCGCTAGCGGGACGAACAATGAGCAGTTCTTC
TRBV9	15	TRBJ2-7	-	-	CASSPDKALGDEQYF	TGTGCCAGCAGCCCTGATAAGGCGCTCGGGGACGAGCAGTACTTC
TRBV7-9	17	TRBJ2-3	TRBD2	-	CASSLGLAGGRTDTQYF	TGTGCCAGCAGCTTAGGTCTCGCGGGAGGCCGCACAGATACGCAGTATTTT
TRBV7-9	15	TRBJ1-3	-	-	CSSSLVQLAGNTIYF	TGTTCCAGCAGCTTAGTACAGTTGGCTGGAAACACCATATATTTT
TRBV5-6	16	TRBJ2-1	TRBD2	-	CASSSGGLGLYNEQFF	TGTGCCAGCAGCTCGGGGGGACTAGGGCTTTACAATGAGCAGTTCTTC
TRBV14	15	TRBJ2-1	TRBD2	-	CASSQTTLAGNEQFF	TGTGCCAGCAGCCAGACCACTCTAGCGGGCAATGAGCAGTTCTTC
TRBV29-1	13	TRBJ1-1	-	-	CSVLPTQGTEAFF	TGCAGCGTTTTACCCACTCAGGGCACTGAAGCTTTCTTT
TRBV5-1	14	TRBJ2-2	-	-	CASSLSANTGELFF	TGCGCCAGCAGCTTAAGCGCGAACACCGGGGAGCTGTTTTTT
TRBV5-4	13	TRBJ2-7	-	-	CASSSRTAYEQYF	TGTGCCAGCAGCTCCCGGACAGCCTACGAGCAGTACTTC
TRBV28	14	TRBJ1-2	TRBD1	-	CASSPNRGSYGYTF	TGTGCCAGCAGTCCCAACAGGGGATCCTATGGCTACACCTTC
TRBV7-2	12	TRBJ2-7	-	-	CASSLSMAEQYF	TGTGCCAGCAGCTTATCCATGGCCGAGCAGTACTTC
TRBV30	16	TRBJ2-7	TRBD1	-	CAWSVRQGVFSYEQYF	TGTGCCTGGAGTGTACGGCAGGGGGTTTTCTCCTACGAGCAGTACTTC
TRBV13	16	TRBJ2-5	TRBD2	-	CASSARTSLPGETQYF	TGTGCCAGCAGCGCCCGGACTAGCCTCCCGGGGGAGACCCAGTACTTC
TRBV15	15	TRBJ1-2	-	-	CATSSPGTFNYGYTF	TGTGCCACCAGCAGTCCCGGGACATTTAACTATGGCTACACCTTC
TRBV7-2	14	TRBJ2-2	-	-	CASSPRGDTGELFF	TGTGCCAGCAGCCCCAGGGGAGACACCGGGGAGCTGTTTTTT
TRBV5-1	14	TRBJ2-7	-	few	CASSLDRQGNEQYF	TGCGCCAGCAGCTTGGATAGGCAGGGAAACGAGCAGTACTTC
TRBV7-9	15	TRBJ1-1	-	few	CASSHKKTLVTEAFF	TGTGCCAGCAGCCACAAAAAAACCCTGGTGACTGAAGCTTTCTTT
TRBV7-9	15	TRBJ2-7	-	-	CASSSTGGMSYEQYF	TGTGCCAGCAGCTCTACCGGAGGGATGAGCTACGAGCAGTACTTC
TRBV6-5	13	TRBJ2-5	TRBD2	-	CASSSGIMETQYF	TGTGCCAGCAGTAGCGGGATTATGGAGACCCAGTACTTC
TRBV7-2	16	TRBJ2-1	TRBD2	-	CASSNSPGLAGNEQFF	TGTGCCAGCAGCAATTCTCCGGGACTAGCAGGTAATGAGCAGTTCTTC
TRBV7-2	16	TRBJ2-5	TRBD2	once	CASSLSAGAGQETQYF	TGTGCCAGCAGCTTGTCTGCGGGAGCGGGGCAAGAGACCCAGTACTTC
TRBV7-9	13	TRBJ2-3	-	once	CASSRDGSTTQYF	TGTGCCAGCAGCCGAGACGGGTCCACTACGCAGTATTTT
TRBV6-6	13	TRBJ2-1	-	few	CASSAQSYNEQFF	TGTGCCAGCAGTGCCCAGTCCTACAATGAGCAGTTCTTC
TRBV28	14	TRBJ1-1	-	-	CASTLQRGNTEAFF	TGTGCCAGCACTCTTCAAAGGGGCAACACTGAAGCTTTCTTT
TRBV7-9	13	TRBJ1-4	-	-	CASTDTSNEKLFF	TGTGCCAGCACCGACACTTCTAATGAAAAACTGTTTTTT
TRBV9	14	TRBJ1-1	-	few	CASSVDGTSLGAFF	TGTGCCAGCAGCGTAGATGGGACTTCTTTGGGAGCTTTCTTT